These T cell receptor beta chains were read from a single sample in a study of radiation and T cells in renal cell carcinoma. The method was immunoSEQ multiplex PCR; TCRdb's version includes in-frame clones alone and lacks a portion of them. The sample contains 110,000 to 150,000 clones, roughly 83% of which appear only once. Sample: blood, taken from a patient whose treatment included radiotherapy and nephrectomy. The receptors here all came from a woman aged 45-65 years with renal cell carcinoma. CDR3s include the opening cysteine and the closing phenylalanine or tryptophan. A D gene is named only where the DNA matches it firmly. Clone size is not always given. Where it is, it says once, few, many or a class for expanded clones.

D gene,V gene,J gene,clone size,CDR3 DNA,CDR3 protein
.,TRBV4-3,TRBJ2-1,.,TGCGCCAGCAGCCAAGAGAGTACGGGCGGTGAGCAGTTCTTC,CASSQESTGGEQFF
.,TRBV4-3,TRBJ2-7,.,TGCGCCAGCAGCCAAGCCAGGTCTTCCTACGAGCAGTACTTC,CASSQARSSYEQYF
TRBD1,TRBV25-1,TRBJ2-5,.,TGTGCCAGCAGTGATCGGGACAGGGGGCGATTAGAGACCCAGTACTTC,CASSDRDRGRLETQYF
.,TRBV2,TRBJ2-2,few,TGTGCCAGCAAGGTCACCTCGAACACCGGGGAGCTGTTTTTT,CASKVTSNTGELFF
.,TRBV5-1,TRBJ1-1,.,TGCGCCAGCAGCTCCCCGGCCTTAGGAACTTTCTTT,CASSSPALGTFF
TRBD1,TRBV5-1,TRBJ2-5,.,TGCGCCAGCAGCCCGGGACAGATTGAGACCCAGTACTTC,CASSPGQIETQYF
TRBD1,TRBV9,TRBJ2-7,.,TGTGCCAGCAGCGAATCGGACAGGTACGAGCAGTACTTC,CASSESDRYEQYF
.,TRBV19,TRBJ1-5,once,TGTGCCAGTAGTATTGGGGCAGCTTATAGCAATCAGCCCCAGCATTTT,CASSIGAAYSNQPQHF
.,TRBV11-2,TRBJ2-5,.,TGTGCCAGCAGCGCAGGCGGGGATGGAGTTTTCAAGACCCAGTACTTC,CASSAGGDGVFKTQYF
.,TRBV5-1,TRBJ1-1,.,TGCGCCAGCAGCTTGGGGTACAAGGAGCTGAACACTGAAGCTTTCTTT,CASSLGYKELNTEAFF
.,TRBV19,TRBJ1-2,.,TGTGCCAGTAGGAGGCGGACTAACTATGGCTACACCTTC,CASRRRTNYGYTF
TRBD2,TRBV5-8,TRBJ2-7,once,TGTGCCAGCACCCCCCCGAGCGGGAAAAACTACGAGCAGTACTTC,CASTPPSGKNYEQYF
TRBD1,TRBV20-1,TRBJ2-5,.,TGCAGTACAGGGGTAGAGACCCAGTACTTC,CSTGVETQYF
TRBD2,TRBV5-1,TRBJ2-1,.,TGCGCCAGCAGCGCAGGACTAGCGGGAGGTCAGCCCAATGAGCAGTTCTTC,CASSAGLAGGQPNEQFF
TRBD1,TRBV7-2,TRBJ2-3,.,TGTGCCAGCAGGAAAAGACAGGGAACGTTTCGGTTGGCAGATACGCAGTATTTT,CASRKRQGTFRLADTQYF
.,TRBV4-3,TRBJ1-3,.,TGCGCCAGCGGGGAGTGGGGGAACTCTGGAAACACCATATATTTT,CASGEWGNSGNTIYF
.,TRBV4-1,TRBJ1-3,.,TGCGCCAGCAGCCAAGATGGAGGGGCCTACTCTGGAAACACCATATATTTT,CASSQDGGAYSGNTIYF
.,TRBV7-9,TRBJ2-2,.,TGTGCCAGCAGCACCGGACAGAATACCGGGGAGCTGTTTTTT,CASSTGQNTGELFF
TRBD1,TRBV30,TRBJ2-5,.,TGTGCCTGGAGTTCGGGGACAGGGGGCGGTGAGACCCAGTACTTC,CAWSSGTGGGETQYF
TRBD1,TRBV5-6,TRBJ1-2,.,TGTGCCAGCAGCCCCGGGACAGGGGCTAACTATGGCTACACCTTC,CASSPGTGANYGYTF
TRBD2,TRBV7-3,TRBJ2-2,.,TGTGCCAGCAGCTTACTCGCGGGAGGCCCCACCGGGGAGCTGTTTTTT,CASSLLAGGPTGELFF
TRBD2,TRBV9,TRBJ2-5,.,TGTGCCAGCCCGAGGTGTAGCGGGACGAGAGAGACCCAGTACTTC,CASPRCSGTRETQYF
.,TRBV6-6,TRBJ1-1,.,TGTGCCAGCAGGGCCGGGGCTACTCACACTGAAGCTTTCTTT,CASRAGATHTEAFF
.,TRBV6-5,TRBJ1-6,.,TGTGCCAGCAGTACAGGTGTTTTCGGTTCACCCCTCCACTTT,CASSTGVFGSPLHF
.,TRBV28,TRBJ1-5,.,TGTGCCAGCAGTTCCCGGGGGACCCATCAGCCCCAGCATTTT,CASSSRGTHQPQHF
TRBD2,TRBV2,TRBJ2-3,.,TGTGCCAGCAACCGGGGGGGCACAGATACGCAGTATTTT,CASNRGGTDTQYF
.,TRBV5-5,TRBJ2-7,.,TGTGCCAGCAGCTTGTTGTCCCAGATAGTCACCTACGAGCAGTACTTC,CASSLLSQIVTYEQYF
.,TRBV7-2,TRBJ2-2,.,TGTGCCAGCAGCGCCAGGGGGGGACTCACCGGGGAGCTGTTTTTT,CASSARGGLTGELFF
.,TRBV4-3,TRBJ2-7,.,TGCGCCAGCAGCCAAGATATCCAGGTCACCTCCTACGAGCAGTACTTC,CASSQDIQVTSYEQYF
TRBD2,TRBV5-1,TRBJ2-5,.,TGCGCCAGCAGCTTGGCCCCTAGCGGGACCCAAGAGACCCAGTACTTC,CASSLAPSGTQETQYF
TRBD1,TRBV19,TRBJ1-5,.,TGTGCCAGTAGTATTAGTCAGGGGGCCGCTACCCCCAATCAGCCCCAGCATTTT,CASSISQGAATPNQPQHF
TRBD1,TRBV5-1,TRBJ2-1,.,TGCGCCAGCACCCCGACAGGGAGACCCTACAATGAGCAGTTCTTC,CASTPTGRPYNEQFF
TRBD1,TRBV5-4,TRBJ1-1,once,TGTGCCAGCAGCTCAGGGGGCTGGATGAACACTGAAGCTTTCTTT,CASSSGGWMNTEAFF
.,TRBV4-3,TRBJ2-6,.,TGCGCCAGCAGCCAGTCAGGAGCGGCCAACGTCCTGACTTTC,CASSQSGAANVLTF
TRBD2,TRBV4-1,TRBJ2-7,.,TGCGCCAGCAGCCAAAATCTAGGGACTAGGAGTAGCGAGCAGTACTTC,CASSQNLGTRSSEQYF
.,TRBV6-5,TRBJ1-6,.,TGTGCCAGCAGTCTGGACAGAGCTTCACCCCTCCACTTT,CASSLDRASPLHF
.,TRBV4-3,TRBJ1-2,.,TGCGCCAGCAGCCAAGATTGGGACCAGCTATATGGCTACACCTTC,CASSQDWDQLYGYTF
.,TRBV9,TRBJ2-7,.,TGTGCCAGCAGCGTAGAAGGCAGGGGGGCCTACGAGCAGTACTTC,CASSVEGRGAYEQYF
.,TRBV7-2,TRBJ1-1,.,TGTGCCAGCAGCCCCGCTGCGGGGGCGAGAACTGAAGCTTTCTTT,CASSPAAGARTEAFF